This T cell receptor beta chain comes out of a study of a mutant IDH1 vaccine in newly diagnosed glioma. Turning to the study itself: Held at week 35, visit V12 was the safety follow-up, and visit V13 followed at week 47.

Time point meaning: week 47, end of study. Each dose of the vaccine consisted of 300 ug of mutant IDH1 20-mer peptide, with topical imiquimod. During weeks 1, 3, 5, 7, 11, 15, 19 and 23, patients received eight vaccinations. Some clones are missing from TCRdb's copy, which holds only in-frame ones; the method was immunoSEQ multiplex PCR. The table records about 94,000 clones, roughly nine tenths of them present only once. In germline, CDR1 is SGDLS, CDR2 YYNGEE. The V end was cut by 3 bases, the J end by 7 bases, with 15 bases between. This CDR3 has 14 amino acids. Concerning this clone: Antigen: not known.

The source was PBMCs, collected from a glioma patient whose treatment included an IDH1 peptide vaccine. V is TRBV9 and J is TRBJ2-3; D might be TRBD1 or TRBD2, each matching 6 bases. This receptor was obtained from a woman between 45 and 65 years old with glioma. CDR3 in DNA: TGTGCCAGCAGCGGGGGGGCTACACAACATACGCAGTATTTT. This gives the protein CASSGGATQHTQYF.